Here is one T cell receptor (beta chain) with its context. Its specificity is not known. CDR1 is SNHLY and CDR2 is FYNNEI in the germline V gene. Trimming cost V 2 bases and J 11 bases, with 0 bases left between them. The CDR3 spans 9 residues. This sample stems from a study of CD8+CD57+ T cells in acquired aplastic anemia. Study-level background: Roughly 3.2 ug was the average amount of DNA from sorted CD4+ and CD8+ cells. General study points: A set of some 28 CD8+ CDR3 sequences was shared between patients and controls, and these sequences appeared highly expressed in patients.

Genomic DNA served as template for TCR beta VDJ and CDR3 profiling. MiXCR was run by TCRdb on the reads, yielding one entry per CDR3 protein. Of about 160,000 distinct CDR3 sequences in the sample, less than 50% were seen once. Sequenced patients had shown CD8+CD57+ cell expansion by flow cytometry. Severe acquired aplastic anemia was present in every patient. None of the patients had been given any therapy when their blood was sampled. The TCR sequence derives from a human donor with aplastic anemia. The rearrangement uses TRBV2 and TRBJ1-4; D remains unclear. Input material: sorted CD4+, CD8+, or CD8+CD57+ T cells (not recorded which) from PBMCs. The CDR3 region is CASSEKLFF. CDR3 nucleotide sequence: TGTGCCAGCAGTGAAAAACTGTTTTTT.